A single sample is the source of the 25 T cell receptor beta chains below, sequenced in a study of blood T cells in healthy people across ages. A J-beta primer mix and a sample-barcoded 5' primer were used in a second PCR of roughly 7 to 12 cycles. TCRdb re-called the 5' RACE reads through MiXCR, storing one row per CDR3 protein. The data show some 1.7 million distinct CDR3 sequences, 28% seen once. The sample consisted of blood. Receptor source: a woman younger than 45 in good health.

This clonotype was counted at least ten times. The J gene is TRBJ2-3, the V gene TRBV5-5, with D perhaps given as TRBD1 or TRBD2 (5 bases each). The V end lost 4 bases, the J end lost 3 bases, and 12 bases lay between the germline ends. The CDR3 contains 14 residues. The germline V gene has CDR1 SGHKS and CDR2 YYEKEE (reference sequence). CDR3 sequence reads: CASSSPRGTDTQYF. CDR3 nucleotides: TGTGCCAGCAGCAGTCCGAGGGGAACAGATACGCAGTATTTT.

A single count supports this clonotype. This chain joins TRBV12-3 or TRBV12-4 and TRBJ1-5, with D possibly being TRBD1 (5 bases). Trimming removed 7 bases from V and 5 bases from J, with 18 bases in between. The CDR3 spans 15 residues. The CDR3 reads CASIFPAGDHQPQHF. The CDR3, as DNA: TGTGCCAGCATTTTTCCGGCGGGGGACCATCAGCCCCAGCATTTT.

This clonotype occurred many times. This rearrangement joins TRBV7-2 to TRBJ2-1; D unclear. The CDR3 has 14 amino acids. Germline values: CDR1 SGHTA, CDR2 FQGNSA. The V end was cut by 1 base, the J end by 4 bases, with 8 bases between. The CDR3 is CASSLVAIYNEQFF. The CDR3 DNA reads TGTGCCAGCAGCTTAGTGGCTATTTACAATGAGCAGTTCTTC.

This clonotype was counted only a few times. The chain joins TRBV29-1 to TRBJ2-1; 13 nucleotides align to TRBD2. Germline trimming cut 0 bases from V and 8 bases from J; bases unmatched to any gene: 7. The germline V gene has CDR1 SQVTM and CDR2 ANQGSEA. CDR3 length: 16 residues. CDR3 DNA sequence: TGCAGCGTTGAAGAAAAACTAGCGGGAGGGCCCCATGAGCAGTTCTTC. Protein: CSVEEKLAGGPHEQFF.

The sample holds a few counts of this clonotype. The V call is TRBV7-9, the J call TRBJ2-5; perhaps D is TRBD1 or TRBD2 (5 bases each). V was shortened by 5 bases and J by 6 bases, with 19 bases between the two germline ends. This CDR3 has 15 amino acids. Per the germline V gene, CDR1 is SEHNR and CDR2 is FQNEAQ (reference sequence). For the CDR3, the DNA is TGTGCCAGCAGCGACGGACTGAGGGACCCCAAGACCCAGTACTTC. Amino acids: CASSDGLRDPKTQYF. Based on the CDR3 plus reference TRBV7-9 and TRBJ2-5, the full variable domain is DTGVSQNPRHKITKRGQNVTFRCDPISEHNRLYWYRQTLGQGPEFLTYFQNEAQLEKSRLLSDRFSAERPKGSFSTLEIQRTEQGDSAMYLCASSDGLRDPKTQYFGPGTRLLVL.

Notes on this clonotype: Germline and junction disagree at one end, which may indicate a read error. The chain has TRBV7-2 and TRBJ2-7; the D gene is possibly TRBD1 (5 bases). In germline, CDR1 is SGHTA, CDR2 FQGNSA. The CDR3 covers 14 residues. The CDR3 sequence is CVSSLGHSSYEQYF. The CDR3 DNA sequence: TGTGTCAGCAGCTTAGGACACAGCTCCTACGAGCAGTACTTC.

This clonotype was counted a few times. In DNA form, the CDR3 reads TGTGCCAGCCGTCGGACAGGGGCAAATCAGCCCCAGCATTTT. Its protein is CASRRTGANQPQHF. The J gene is TRBJ1-5, the V gene TRBV6-5; TRBD1 agrees at 9 bases. J was trimmed by 4 bases and V by 8 bases; bases with no gene match: 6. The CDR3 extends over 14 amino acids. The germline V gene has CDR1 MNHEY and CDR2 SVGAGI.

The chain couples TRBV12-3 or TRBV12-4 to TRBJ2-3, with TRBD2 matching over 7 bases. The CDR3 has 16 amino acids. Losses at the gene ends were 5 bases for V and 4 bases for J; bases not matched to a gene: 12. CDR3 nucleotide sequence: TGTGCCAGCAGTGATGGACTAGTCGCAAGCGCAGATACGCAGTATTTT. It codes for CASSDGLVASADTQYF.

The table lists this clonotype with a few counts. The chain recombines TRBV5-1 with TRBJ2-3; perhaps TRBD2 as D (6 bases). The CDR3 loop spans 11 amino acids. The germline V gene encodes CDR1 SGHRS and CDR2 YFSETQ. V was trimmed by 8 bases and J by 8 bases, leaving 12 bases between them. As DNA, the CDR3 is TGCGCCAGTCAGACAGCGGGTACGCAGTATTTT. It translates to CASQTAGTQYF.

With respect to this clonotype: A much more abundant neighbour one base away suggests this may be a read error. The gene calls are TRBV5-5 and TRBJ2-4; a possible D gene is TRBD1 (6 bases). Germline V lookup: CDR1 SGHKS, CDR2 YYEKEE (reference sequence). CDR3 length: 15 residues. The CDR3, as DNA: TGTGCCAGCAGCGCCCCCGGGACACGAATGAACATGCAGTACTTC. Its translation is CASSAPGTRMNMQYF.

This chain uses TRBV12-3 or TRBV12-4 with TRBJ1-2; possibly TRBD1 for D (5 bases). The ends were cut back, 8 bases at V and 5 bases at J, with 12 bases in the middle. This CDR3 is built from 12 residues. The CDR3 loop is CASGDDRYGYTF. The CDR3 nucleotides are TGTGCCAGCGGAGACGACAGATATGGCTACACCTTC.

In its sample, this clonotype was seen a few times. The chain is built from TRBV7-2 and TRBJ2-7; possible D gene TRBD2, 5 bases. CDR1 is SGHTA, CDR2 FQGNSA, per germline. The CDR3 runs 13 residues. The V end lost 5 bases, the J end lost 5 bases, and 13 bases lay between the germline ends. The CDR3 loop is CASSPRTVHEQYF. CDR3 nucleotide sequence: TGTGCCAGCAGCCCGAGGACTGTCCACGAGCAGTACTTC.

This clonotype was picked up many times. V gene TRBV5-5 combines with J gene TRBJ2-7, with D unresolved. Trimming stripped 6 bases from V and 4 bases from J, with 23 bases between. The CDR3 length is 16 residues. From germline, CDR1 is SGHKS and CDR2 YYEKEE (reference sequence). The CDR3 region has the DNA TGTGCCAGCAATTTCACCCCCGCGACACCAGAGTACGAGCAGTACTTC. Its protein is CASNFTPATPEYEQYF.

Regarding this clonotype: At one boundary the junction diverges from the germline segment, which might be a read error. The rearrangement links TRBV7-9 to TRBJ1-2; 7 bases align to TRBD1. This CDR3 comprises 13 residues. The germline V gene has CDR1 SEHNR and CDR2 FQNEAQ (reference sequence). As DNA, the CDR3 is TGTGCTAGCAGCACGGGACAGATGAATGGCTACACCTTC. Residues: CASSTGQMNGYTF.

This chain uses TRBV12-3 or TRBV12-4 with TRBJ1-1; no clear D. The CDR3 has 13 amino acids. The germline V and J ends were trimmed by 5 bases and 4 bases, with 11 bases remaining between them. For the CDR3, the DNA is TGTGCCAGCAGTCAGACTGCAAGCACTGAAGCTTTCTTT. This sequence encodes CASSQTASTEAFF.

The chain is built from TRBV30 and TRBJ2-7, with a possible D match to TRBD2 (7 bases). Germline assignment: CDR1 GTSNPN and CDR2 SVGIG (reference sequence). The CDR3 has 13 residues. Trimming took 3 bases from V and 3 from J, leaving 12 bases between them. CDR3 amino acids: CAWRGGAIYEQYF. The CDR3 DNA is TGTGCCTGGAGGGGGGGGGCCATCTACGAGCAGTACTTC.

This clonotype has just a few counts. The rearrangement joins TRBV7-8 to TRBJ2-1; 11 bases align to TRBD2. Germline lookup yields CDR1 SGHVS and CDR2 FQNEAQ. The CDR3 loop spans 18 amino acids. V gave up 4 bases and J gave up 2 bases; unmatched junction bases: 10. The CDR3 nucleotides read TGTGCCAGCAGCTCCCGGTTTAGCGGGAGGGCAACCTACAATGAGCAGTTCTTC. The encoded protein is CASSSRFSGRATYNEQFF. Combining the CDR3 with reference TRBV7-8 and TRBJ2-1 gives the whole variable domain GAGVSQSPRYKVAKRGQDVALRCDPISGHVSLFWYQQALGQGPEFLTYFQNEAQLDKSGLPSDRFFAERPEGSVSTLKIQRTQQEDSAVYLCASSSRFSGRATYNEQFFGPGTRLTVL.

Only a few counts were recorded for this clonotype. The gene calls are TRBV7-2 and TRBJ1-3, with TRBD1 matching 8 bases. The germline CDR1 and CDR2 sequences are SGHTA and FQGNSA. V lost 3 bases to trimming and J lost 3 bases; unmatched junction nucleotides: 7. The CDR3 consists of 16 residues. Here the CDR3 reads CASSLAGGAVGNTIYF. CDR3 nucleotide sequence: TGTGCCAGCAGCTTGGCAGGGGGCGCGGTTGGAAACACCATATATTTT.

In this sample, this clonotype turned up many times. V and J are TRBV6-6 and TRBJ2-5, with 14 bases aligning to TRBD2. J lost 9 bases, V lost 4 bases, and 13 bases had no gene match. Germline assignment: CDR1 MNHNY and CDR2 SVGAGI (reference sequence). There are 17 residues in the CDR3. CDR3 sequence: CASSSYMTSGGALSQYF. In nucleotides, the CDR3 is TGTGCCAGCAGTTCCTATATGACTAGCGGGGGGGCACTGTCCCAGTACTTC.

This clonotype was detected ten times or more. The V call is TRBV5-1, the J call TRBJ2-6; D is ambiguous. This CDR3 region has 17 residues. Germline V gene lookup returns CDR1 SGHRS and CDR2 YFSETQ. Trimming left V 0 bases short and J 1 base short, with 11 bases between. The DNA of the CDR3 is TGCGCCAGCAGCTTGGGGAGACCTCCTTCTGGGGCCAACGTCCTGACTTTC. Translating it yields CASSLGRPPSGANVLTF.

The V gene is TRBV7-3, the J gene TRBJ2-3; D is unresolved. CDR1 and CDR2 from the germline V gene are SGHTA and FQGTGA. The CDR3 is made up of 13 amino acids. The germline V and J ends were trimmed by 2 bases and 4 bases, with 7 bases remaining between them. CDR3 DNA sequence: TGTGCCAGCAGCTTAGAAGAGGCAGATACGCAGTATTTT. It yields the protein CASSLEEADTQYF. The full variable domain, rest sourced from reference TRBV7-3 and TRBJ2-3, is GAGVSQTPSNKVTEKGKYVELRCDPISGHTALYWYRQSLGQGPEFLIYFQGTGAADDSGLPNDRFFAVRPEGSVSTLKIQRTERGDSAVYLCASSLEEADTQYFGPGTRLTVL.

The chain has TRBV7-2 and TRBJ2-5; TRBD2 matches 14 bases. Germline CDR1 reads SGHTA; CDR2 reads FQGNSA. The J segment lost 7 bases and the V segment lost 5 bases, leaving 9 bases of the junction unmatched. The CDR3 length is 16 residues. CDR3 loop: CASSIWTSGRLGTQYF. The CDR3 DNA is TGTGCCAGCAGCATCTGGACTAGCGGGAGGCTGGGGACCCAGTACTTC.

This clonotype was observed a handful of times. The chain links TRBV20-1 to TRBJ1-1; 9 bases match TRBD1. V dropped 0 bases and J dropped 1; count of bases not matched to a gene: 6. The V gene's germline CDR1 is DFQATT and CDR2 SNEGSKA (reference sequence). This CDR3 region has 16 residues. The CDR3 here is CSARDFTGGANTEAFF. CDR3 in DNA: TGCAGTGCTAGAGATTTCACAGGGGGCGCGAACACTGAAGCTTTCTTT.

This clonotype was observed a few times. V gene TRBV5-6 combines with J gene TRBJ2-7; D tentatively fits TRBD1 or TRBD2 (5 bases each). The germline V and J ends were trimmed by 1 base and 2 bases, with 13 bases remaining between them. The germline V gene has CDR1 SGHDT and CDR2 YYEEEE. This CDR3 has 15 residues. The CDR3 region is CASSLLSTGPYEQYF. CDR3 nucleotides: TGTGCCAGCAGCTTGCTTTCGACGGGGCCCTACGAGCAGTACTTC.

This clonotype was detected only once. CDR3 sequence: CASSSQGAGEVNTEAFF. For the CDR3, the DNA is TGTGCCAGCAGTTCGCAGGGGGCGGGGGAGGTGAACACTGAAGCTTTCTTT. V is TRBV6-6 and J is TRBJ1-1; 8 bases line up with TRBD1. The CDR3 has 17 residues. After removal of 4 bases from V and 0 bases from J, the junction contained 10 bases not matched to a gene. Germline V gene sequence: CDR1 MNHNY, CDR2 SVGAGI (reference sequence).